This paragraph covers one T cell receptor beta chain sequence. Its target is not known. The junction and the germline gene differ at one end; a read error may be behind it. Germline-derived CDR1 and CDR2 are SGHNT and YYREEE (reference sequence). This CDR3 is 13 amino acids long. The data originate from a study of tumor and adjacent non-tumor tissue in lung cancer. Across the whole study: The patients, 10 men and 5 or 6 women, were about 30 to 76 with stage I to III disease.

The template was RNA from unsorted bulk tissue. Chemotherapy-naive patients with new lung cancer underwent thoracic surgery in China, August–November 2014. Overall study findings and caveats: Normal lung showed higher cumulative top 100 clone frequency than tumor.

TCRbeta libraries were built with three rounds of nested PCR, modified from ARM-PCR. A single record per CDR3 protein comes from TCRdb applying MiXCR to the multiplex PCR reads. The repertoire consists of some 100,000 distinct CDR3 sequences, with roughly 74% occurring once and the leading ten covering around 37%. The V call is TRBV5-4, the J call TRBJ2-7; D is possibly TRBD1 (6 bases). This sequence originates from an older woman with non-small cell lung cancer. The sequencing input was lung tumor tissue. The CDR3 spells CTSSKIQGYEQYF. In DNA form, the CDR3 reads TGTACCAGCAGCAAGATACAGGGCTACGAGCAGTACTTC.